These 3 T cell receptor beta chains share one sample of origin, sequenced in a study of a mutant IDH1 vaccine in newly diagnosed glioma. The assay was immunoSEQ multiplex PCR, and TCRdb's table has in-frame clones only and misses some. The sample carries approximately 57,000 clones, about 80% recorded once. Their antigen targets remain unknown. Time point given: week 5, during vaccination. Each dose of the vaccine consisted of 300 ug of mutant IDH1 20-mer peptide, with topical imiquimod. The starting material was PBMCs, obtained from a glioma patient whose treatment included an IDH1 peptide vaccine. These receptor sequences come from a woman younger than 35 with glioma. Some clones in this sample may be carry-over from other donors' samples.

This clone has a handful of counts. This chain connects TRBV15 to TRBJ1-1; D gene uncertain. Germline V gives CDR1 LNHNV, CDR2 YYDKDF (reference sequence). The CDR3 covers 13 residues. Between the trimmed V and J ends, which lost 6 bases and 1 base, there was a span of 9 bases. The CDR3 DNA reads TGTGCCACCAGTCGGCAGAAGAACACTGAAGCTTTCTTT. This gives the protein CATSRQKNTEAFF.

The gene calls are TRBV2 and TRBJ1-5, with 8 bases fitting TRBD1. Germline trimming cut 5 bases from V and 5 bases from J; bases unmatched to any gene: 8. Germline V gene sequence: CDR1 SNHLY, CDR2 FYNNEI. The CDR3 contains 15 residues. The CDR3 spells CASSQQGGADQPQHF. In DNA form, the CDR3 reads TGTGCCAGCAGTCAACAGGGGGGCGCGGATCAGCCCCAGCATTTT.

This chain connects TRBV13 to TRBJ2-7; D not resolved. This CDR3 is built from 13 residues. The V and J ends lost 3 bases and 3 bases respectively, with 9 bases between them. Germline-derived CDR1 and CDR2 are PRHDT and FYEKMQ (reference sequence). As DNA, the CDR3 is TGTGCCAGCAGCTTGGCAGGTGACTACGAGCAGTACTTC. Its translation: CASSLAGDYEQYF.